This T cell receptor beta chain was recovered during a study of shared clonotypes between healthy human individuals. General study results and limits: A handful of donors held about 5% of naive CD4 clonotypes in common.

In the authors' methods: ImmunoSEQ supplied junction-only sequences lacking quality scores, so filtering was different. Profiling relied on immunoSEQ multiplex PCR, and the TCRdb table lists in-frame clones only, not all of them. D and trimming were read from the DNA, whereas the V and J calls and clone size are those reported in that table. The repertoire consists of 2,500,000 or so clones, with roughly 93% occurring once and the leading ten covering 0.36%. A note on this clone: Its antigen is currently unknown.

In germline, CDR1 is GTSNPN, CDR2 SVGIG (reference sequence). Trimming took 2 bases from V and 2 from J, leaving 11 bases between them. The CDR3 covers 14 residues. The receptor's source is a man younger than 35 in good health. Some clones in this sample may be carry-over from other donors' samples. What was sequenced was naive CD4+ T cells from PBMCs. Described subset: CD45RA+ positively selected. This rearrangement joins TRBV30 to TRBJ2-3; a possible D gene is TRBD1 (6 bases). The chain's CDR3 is CAWSKTGFTDTQYF. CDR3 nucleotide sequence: TGTGCCTGGAGTAAGACAGGATTCACAGATACGCAGTATTTT. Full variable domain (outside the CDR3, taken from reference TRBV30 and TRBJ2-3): SQTIHQWPATLVQPVGSPLSLECTVEGTSNPNLYWYRQAAGRGLQLLFYSVGIGQISSEVPQNLSASRPQDRQFILSSKKLLLSDSGFYLCAWSKTGFTDTQYFGPGTRLTVL.